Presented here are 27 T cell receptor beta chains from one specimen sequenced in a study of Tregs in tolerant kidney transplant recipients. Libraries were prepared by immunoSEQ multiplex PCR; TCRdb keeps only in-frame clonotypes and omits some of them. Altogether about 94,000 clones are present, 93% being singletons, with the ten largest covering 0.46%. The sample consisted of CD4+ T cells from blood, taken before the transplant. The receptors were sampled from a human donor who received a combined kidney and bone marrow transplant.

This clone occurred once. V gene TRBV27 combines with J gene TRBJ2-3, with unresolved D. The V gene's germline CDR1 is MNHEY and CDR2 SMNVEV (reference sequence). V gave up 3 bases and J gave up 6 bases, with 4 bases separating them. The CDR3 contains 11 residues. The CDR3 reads CASSFSDTQYF. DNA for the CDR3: TGTGCCAGCAGTTTCTCGGATACGCAGTATTTT.

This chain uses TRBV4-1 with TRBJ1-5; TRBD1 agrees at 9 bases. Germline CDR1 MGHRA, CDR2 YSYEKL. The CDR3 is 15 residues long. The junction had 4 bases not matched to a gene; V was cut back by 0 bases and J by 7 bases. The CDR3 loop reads CASSQDGTGHQPQHF. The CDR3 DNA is TGCGCCAGCAGCCAAGATGGGACAGGGCACCAGCCCCAGCATTTT.

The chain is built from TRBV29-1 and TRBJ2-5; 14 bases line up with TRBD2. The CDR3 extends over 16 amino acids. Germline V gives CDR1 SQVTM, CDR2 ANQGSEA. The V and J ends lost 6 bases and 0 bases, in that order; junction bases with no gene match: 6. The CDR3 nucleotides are TGCAGCGTCGGGACTAGCGGGAGATTAAACCAAGAGACCCAGTACTTC. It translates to CSVGTSGRLNQETQYF.

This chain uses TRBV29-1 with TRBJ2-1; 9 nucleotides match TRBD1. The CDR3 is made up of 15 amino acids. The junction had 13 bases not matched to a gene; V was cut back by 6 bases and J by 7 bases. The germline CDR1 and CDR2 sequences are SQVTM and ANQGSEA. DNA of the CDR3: TGCAGCGTGGCCACCGGGACAGGGAGGGAGAATGAGCAGTTCTTC. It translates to CSVATGTGRENEQFF.

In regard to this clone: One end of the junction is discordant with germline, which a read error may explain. Written as DNA, the CDR3 is TGTGCCAGCAGTTTGGGACAGAGAGCTGGGGAGCAGTACTTC. This codes for CASSLGQRAGEQYF. The chain couples TRBV5-8 to TRBJ2-7; TRBD1 matches at 7 bases. CDR3 length: 14 residues. Per germline, CDR1 SGHTS and CDR2 YDEGEE.

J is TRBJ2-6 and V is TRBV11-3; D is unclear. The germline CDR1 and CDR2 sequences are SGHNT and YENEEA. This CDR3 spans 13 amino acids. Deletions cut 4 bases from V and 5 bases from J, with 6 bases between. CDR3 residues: CASSWQRANVLTF. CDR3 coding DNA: TGTGCCAGCAGCTGGCAACGGGCCAACGTCCTGACTTTC.

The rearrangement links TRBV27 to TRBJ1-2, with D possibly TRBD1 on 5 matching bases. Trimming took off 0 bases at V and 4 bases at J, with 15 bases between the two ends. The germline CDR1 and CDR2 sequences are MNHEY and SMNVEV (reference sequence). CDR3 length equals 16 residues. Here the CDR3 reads CASSLSPSGLTYGYTF. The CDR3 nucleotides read TGTGCCAGCAGTTTATCGCCCTCGGGACTCACCTATGGCTACACCTTC.

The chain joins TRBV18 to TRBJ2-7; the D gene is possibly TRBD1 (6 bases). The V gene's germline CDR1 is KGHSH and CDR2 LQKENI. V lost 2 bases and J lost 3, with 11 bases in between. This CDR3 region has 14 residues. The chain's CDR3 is CASSPGGPNYEQYF. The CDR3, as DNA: TGTGCCAGCTCACCAGGGGGCCCGAACTACGAGCAGTACTTC.

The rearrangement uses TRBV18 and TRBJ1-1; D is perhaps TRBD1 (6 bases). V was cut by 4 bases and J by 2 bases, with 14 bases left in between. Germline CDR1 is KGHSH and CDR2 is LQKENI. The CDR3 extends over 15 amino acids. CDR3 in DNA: TGTGCCAGCTCACGGTTAGCGGGGGCTAACACTGAAGCTTTCTTT. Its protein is CASSRLAGANTEAFF.

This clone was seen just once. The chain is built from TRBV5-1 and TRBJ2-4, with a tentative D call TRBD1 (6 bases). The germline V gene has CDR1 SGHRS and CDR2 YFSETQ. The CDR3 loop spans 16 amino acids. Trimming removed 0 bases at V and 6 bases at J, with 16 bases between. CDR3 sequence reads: CASSLAGASRRNIQYF. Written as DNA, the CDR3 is TGCGCCAGCAGCTTGGCAGGGGCGTCCAGGCGAAACATTCAGTACTTC.

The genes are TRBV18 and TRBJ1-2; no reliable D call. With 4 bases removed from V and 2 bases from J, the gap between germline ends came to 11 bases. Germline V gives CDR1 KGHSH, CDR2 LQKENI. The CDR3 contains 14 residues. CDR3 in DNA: TGTGCCAGCTCACGTCTGGACTCCAACTATGGCTACACCTTC. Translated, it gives CASSRLDSNYGYTF.

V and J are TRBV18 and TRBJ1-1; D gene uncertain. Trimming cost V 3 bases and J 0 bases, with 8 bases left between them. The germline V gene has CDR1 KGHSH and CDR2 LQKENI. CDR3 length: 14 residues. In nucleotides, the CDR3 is TGTGCCAGCTCACCGTTGGCCCTGAACACTGAAGCTTTCTTT. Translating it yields CASSPLALNTEAFF.

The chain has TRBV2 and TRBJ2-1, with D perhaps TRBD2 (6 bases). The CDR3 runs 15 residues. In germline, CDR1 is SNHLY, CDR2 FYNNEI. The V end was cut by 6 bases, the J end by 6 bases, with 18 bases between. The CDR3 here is CASRRRGGIVNEQFF. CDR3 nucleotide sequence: TGTGCCAGCAGAAGAAGGGGCGGGATAGTCAATGAGCAGTTCTTC.

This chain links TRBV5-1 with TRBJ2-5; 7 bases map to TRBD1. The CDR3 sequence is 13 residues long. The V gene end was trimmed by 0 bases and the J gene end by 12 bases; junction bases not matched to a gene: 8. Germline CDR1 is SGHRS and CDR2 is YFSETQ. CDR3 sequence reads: CASSLARDSGEYF. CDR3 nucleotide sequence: TGCGCCAGCAGCTTGGCCAGGGACAGTGGGGAGTACTTC.

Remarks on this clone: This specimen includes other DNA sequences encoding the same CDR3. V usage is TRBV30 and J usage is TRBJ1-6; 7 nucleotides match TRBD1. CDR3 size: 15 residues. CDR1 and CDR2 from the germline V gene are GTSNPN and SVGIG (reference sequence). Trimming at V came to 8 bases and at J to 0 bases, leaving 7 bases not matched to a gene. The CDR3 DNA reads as TGTGCCGCAAAGACAGGGAGCTCCTATAATTCACCCCTCCACTTT. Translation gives CAAKTGSSYNSPLHF.

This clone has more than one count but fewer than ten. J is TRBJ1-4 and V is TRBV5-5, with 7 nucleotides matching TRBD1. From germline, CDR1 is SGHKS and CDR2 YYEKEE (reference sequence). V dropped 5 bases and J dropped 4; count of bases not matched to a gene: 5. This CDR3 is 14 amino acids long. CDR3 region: CASRPTGYNEKLFF. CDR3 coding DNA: TGTGCCAGCAGACCGACAGGGTATAATGAAAAACTGTTTTTT.

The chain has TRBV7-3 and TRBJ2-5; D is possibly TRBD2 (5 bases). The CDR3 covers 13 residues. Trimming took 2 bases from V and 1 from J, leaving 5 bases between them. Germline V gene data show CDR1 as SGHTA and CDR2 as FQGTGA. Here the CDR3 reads CASSLGLQETQYF. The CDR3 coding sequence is TGTGCCAGCAGCTTAGGACTCCAAGAGACCCAGTACTTC.

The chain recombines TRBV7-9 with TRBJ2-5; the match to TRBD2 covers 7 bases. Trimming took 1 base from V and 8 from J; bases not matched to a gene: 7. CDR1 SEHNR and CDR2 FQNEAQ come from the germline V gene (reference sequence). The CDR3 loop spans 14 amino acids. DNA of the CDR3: TGTGCCAGCAGCTTAGACGCTAGCGGTGCAACCCAGTACTTC. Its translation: CASSLDASGATQYF.

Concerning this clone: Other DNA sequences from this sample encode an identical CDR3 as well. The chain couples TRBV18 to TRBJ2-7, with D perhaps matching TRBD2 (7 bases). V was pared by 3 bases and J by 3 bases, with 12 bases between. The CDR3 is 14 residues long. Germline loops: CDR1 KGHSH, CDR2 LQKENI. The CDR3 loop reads CASSPGRGDYEQYF. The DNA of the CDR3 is TGTGCCAGCTCACCGGGGAGGGGGGACTACGAGCAGTACTTC.

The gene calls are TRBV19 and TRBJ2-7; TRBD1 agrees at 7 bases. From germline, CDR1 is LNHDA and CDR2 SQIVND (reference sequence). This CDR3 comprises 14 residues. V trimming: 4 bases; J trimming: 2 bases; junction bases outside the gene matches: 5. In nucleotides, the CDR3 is TGTGCCAGTAGTACACAGGGGATAACCTACGAGCAGTACTTC. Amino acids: CASSTQGITYEQYF.

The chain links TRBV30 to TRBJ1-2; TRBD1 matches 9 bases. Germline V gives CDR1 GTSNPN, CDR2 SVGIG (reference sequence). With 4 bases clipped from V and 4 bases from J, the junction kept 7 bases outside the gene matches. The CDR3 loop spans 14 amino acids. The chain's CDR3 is CAWTGTGLAYGYTF. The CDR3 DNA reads TGTGCCTGGACCGGGACAGGGCTGGCCTATGGCTACACCTTC.

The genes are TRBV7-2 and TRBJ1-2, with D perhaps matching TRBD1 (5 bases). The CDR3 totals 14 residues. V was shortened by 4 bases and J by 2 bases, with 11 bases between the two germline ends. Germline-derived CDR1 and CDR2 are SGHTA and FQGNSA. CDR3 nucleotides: TGTGCCAGCAGCTCAACCGGGGGGAACTATGGCTACACCTTC. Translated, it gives CASSSTGGNYGYTF.

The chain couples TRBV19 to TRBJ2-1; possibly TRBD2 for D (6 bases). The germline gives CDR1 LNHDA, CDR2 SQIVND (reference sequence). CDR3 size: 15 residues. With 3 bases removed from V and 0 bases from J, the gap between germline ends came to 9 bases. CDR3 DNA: TGTGCCAGTAGTATTGAGGGACTCTCCTACAATGAGCAGTTCTTC. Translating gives CASSIEGLSYNEQFF.

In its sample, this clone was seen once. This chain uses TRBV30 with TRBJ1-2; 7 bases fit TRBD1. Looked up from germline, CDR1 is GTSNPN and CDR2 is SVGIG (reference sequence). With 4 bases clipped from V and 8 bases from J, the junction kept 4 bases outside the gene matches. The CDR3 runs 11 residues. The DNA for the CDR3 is TGTGCCTGGACCTCAGGGGGGGGCTACACCTTC. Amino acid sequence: CAWTSGGGYTF.

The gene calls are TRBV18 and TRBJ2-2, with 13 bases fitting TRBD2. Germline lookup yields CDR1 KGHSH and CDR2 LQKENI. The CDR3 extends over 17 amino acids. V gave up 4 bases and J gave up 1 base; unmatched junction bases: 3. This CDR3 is CASSLGTSGVNTGELFF. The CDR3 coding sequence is TGTGCCAGCTCACTCGGGACTAGCGGGGTGAACACCGGGGAGCTGTTTTTT. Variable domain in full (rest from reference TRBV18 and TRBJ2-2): NAGVMQNPRHLVRRRGQEARLRCSPMKGHSHVYWYRQLPEEGLKFMVYLQKENIIDESGMPKERFSAEFPKEGPSILRIQQVVRGDSAAYFCASSLGTSGVNTGELFFGEGSRLTVL.

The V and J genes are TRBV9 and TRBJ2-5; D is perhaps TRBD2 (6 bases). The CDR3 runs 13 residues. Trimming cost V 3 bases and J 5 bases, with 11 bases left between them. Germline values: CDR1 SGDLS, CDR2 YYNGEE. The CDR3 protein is CASSGRALETQYF. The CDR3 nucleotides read TGTGCCAGCAGCGGGAGGGCCTTGGAGACCCAGTACTTC.

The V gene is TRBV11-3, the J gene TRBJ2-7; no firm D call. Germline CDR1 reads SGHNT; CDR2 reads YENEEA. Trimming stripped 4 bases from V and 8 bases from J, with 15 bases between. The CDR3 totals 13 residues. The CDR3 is CASSSSSHLKQYF. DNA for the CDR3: TGTGCCAGCAGCTCCTCAAGCCACTTGAAGCAGTACTTC.